The next 29 T cell receptor beta chains were all read from a single sample in a study of CD8 T cells in ankylosing spondylitis. MiXCR, applied by TCRdb to the 5' RACE reads, yields one record per CDR3 protein. The data hold 250,000 to 400,000 distinct CDR3 sequences, with approximately 10% observed a single time. Sequenced: blood, either unsorted or a sorted T cell fraction (not recorded which). These receptors all stem from a female donor with ankylosing spondylitis or in good health (not recorded which).

This clonotype occurred a few times. J is TRBJ2-3 and V is TRBV11-2, with 9 bases aligning to TRBD2. Germline assignment: CDR1 SGHAT and CDR2 FQNNGV. J was trimmed by 0 bases and V by 5 bases; bases with no gene match: 6. The CDR3 is 16 amino acids. CDR3 loop: CASSRRLAASTDTQYF. The CDR3 DNA is TGTGCCAGCAGCCGTCGACTAGCGGCTAGCACAGATACGCAGTATTTT.

The table lists this clonotype with many counts. The rearrangement links TRBV12-3 or TRBV12-4 to TRBJ1-1, with D uncertain. V was cut by 8 bases and J by 2 bases, with 12 bases left in between. The CDR3 totals 13 residues. The CDR3 nucleotides read TGTGCCAGCGGTCGACAACTTAACACTGAAGCTTTCTTT. The encoded protein is CASGRQLNTEAFF.

The V call is TRBV2, the J call TRBJ1-2; D gene unclear. Trimming left V 6 bases short and J 4 bases short, with 12 bases between. The CDR3 contains 13 residues. CDR1 is SNHLY and CDR2 is FYNNEI in the germline V gene. Here the CDR3 DNA reads TGTGCCAGCAGCGCACAGAAACTCTATGGCTACACCTTC. Its protein is CASSAQKLYGYTF.

This clonotype showed up just a few times. The chain uses TRBV12-3 or TRBV12-4 and TRBJ2-1, with 14 bases fitting TRBD2. The CDR3 sequence is 19 residues long. With V trimmed by 8 bases and J by 6 bases, 18 bases remained unmatched. In nucleotides, the CDR3 is TGTGCCAGCTGTTATGTCAGGGGACTAGCGGGAGTAGATCCCAATGAGCAGTTCTTC. Its protein product is CASCYVRGLAGVDPNEQFF.

This clonotype was seen at least ten times. The gene calls are TRBV29-1 and TRBJ1-6, with 8 nucleotides matching TRBD1. This CDR3 comprises 20 residues. Trimming cost V 1 base and J 1 base; bases outside gene matches: 15. Germline lookup yields CDR1 SQVTM and CDR2 ANQGSEA. The CDR3 here is CSVEARRETGASSYNSPLHF. The DNA of the CDR3 is TGCAGCGTTGAAGCACGACGTGAGACAGGGGCAAGTTCCTATAATTCACCCCTCCACTTT.

As concerns this clonotype: One base away lies a much larger clone, so this may be a sequencing read error. The V call is TRBV5-1, the J call TRBJ2-1, with TRBD2 matching 11 bases. V was clipped by 4 bases and J by 0 bases; unmatched bases: 9. Germline V CDR1 and CDR2: SGHRS, YFSETQ. This CDR3 region has 18 residues. The CDR3 loop reads CASSQGLAAFNSYNEQFF. CDR3 in DNA: TGCGCCAGCAGCCAGGGACTAGCGGCGTTTAACTCCTACAATGAGCAGTTCTTC.

The chain combines TRBV11-3 with TRBJ2-1; D could derive from TRBD1 or TRBD2 (5 bases each). V lost 4 bases to trimming and J lost 4 bases, with 8 bases between them. There are 13 residues in the CDR3. The germline V gene encodes CDR1 SGHNT and CDR2 YENEEA. In DNA, the CDR3 is TGTGCCAGCAGCTCGGGACGGTACAATGAGCAGTTCTTC. Translation: CASSSGRYNEQFF.

This clonotype was recorded many times. The V and J genes are TRBV12-3 or TRBV12-4 and TRBJ1-2; D remains ambiguous. The CDR3 covers 14 residues. V lost 4 bases, J lost 7 bases, and 16 bases lay in between. The CDR3 bases are TGTGCCAGCAGTTCCACCGGGCGATCCGGTGGCTACACCTTC. Its protein product is CASSSTGRSGGYTF.

This clonotype was detected a few times. The rearrangement joins TRBV5-1 to TRBJ1-1; a possible D gene is TRBD1 (6 bases). This CDR3 region has 14 residues. Germline CDR1 is SGHRS and CDR2 is YFSETQ. Trimming pared 0 bases from V and 3 bases from J, leaving 9 bases between. Written as DNA, the CDR3 is TGCGCCAGCAGCTTGGGGGGGCAGGACACTGAAGCTTTCTTT. This gives the protein CASSLGGQDTEAFF.

This clonotype occurred many times. The V and J genes are TRBV10-3 and TRBJ2-1; 10 bases line up with TRBD1. The CDR3 contains 13 residues. Looked up from germline, CDR1 is ENHRY and CDR2 is SYGVKD. V gave up 6 bases and J gave up 8 bases; unmatched junction bases: 4. The CDR3 here is CAIRGQGDDEQFF. CDR3 coding DNA: TGTGCCATCAGAGGACAGGGGGACGATGAGCAGTTCTTC.

This clonotype showed up many times. The chain combines TRBV7-9 with TRBJ2-5; weak D call: TRBD2 (5 bases). V was pared by 2 bases and J by 5 bases, with 18 bases between. The CDR3 runs to 16 residues. Germline values: CDR1 SEHNR, CDR2 FQNEAQ (reference sequence). In DNA form, the CDR3 reads TGTGCCAGCAGCTTATTCCCGCGGGCTCTGCGGGAGACCCAGTACTTC. Translation: CASSLFPRALRETQYF.

This clonotype has a count of ten or more. The chain has TRBV4-2 and TRBJ2-1, with 7 bases identical to TRBD1. Germline values: CDR1 LGHNA, CDR2 YNFKEQ. There are 17 residues in the CDR3. After removal of 0 bases from V and 2 bases from J, the junction contained 7 bases not matched to a gene. This CDR3 is CASSQDLAGTAYNEQFF. For the CDR3, the DNA is TGTGCCAGCAGCCAAGATCTGGCCGGGACAGCCTACAATGAGCAGTTCTTC.

On this clonotype itself: It is likely a read error, because the conserved phenylalanine at the end of the CDR3 is missing. The J gene is TRBJ1-1, the V gene TRBV7-9; D uncertain. With 6 bases removed from V and 5 bases from J, the gap between germline ends came to 19 bases. Germline CDR1 SEHNR, CDR2 FQNEAQ (reference sequence). The CDR3 covers 15 residues. CDR3 coding DNA: TGTGCCAGCAGACCTAAAGATCGGCTGGGGACTGAAGCTTTCTCT. This codes for CASRPKDRLGTEAFS.

This clonotype appeared many times. V gene TRBV5-1 combines with J gene TRBJ2-3, with 11 bases that match TRBD1. The germline V gene has CDR1 SGHRS and CDR2 YFSETQ. V lost 3 bases and J lost 2; bases outside the gene matches: 5. The CDR3 is made up of 16 amino acids. CDR3 in amino acids: CASSWGTGGDTDTQYF. CDR3 DNA: TGCGCCAGCAGCTGGGGGACAGGGGGAGACACAGATACGCAGTATTTT.

This clonotype was found many times. The gene calls are TRBV20-1 and TRBJ2-1, with D tentatively TRBD2 (6 bases). V was pared by 3 bases and J by 4 bases, with 10 bases between. In germline, CDR1 is DFQATT, CDR2 SNEGSKA (reference sequence). The CDR3 totals 13 residues. The CDR3 sequence is CSASLAPYNEQFF. The CDR3 nucleotides are TGCAGTGCTAGCCTAGCGCCTTACAATGAGCAGTTCTTC.

This clonotype has at least ten counts. CDR3 DNA sequence: TGCGCCAGCAGCTTAGGACTGACCGGGGAGCTGTTTTTT. Translating gives CASSLGLTGELFF. J is TRBJ2-2 and V is TRBV5-1, with D perhaps matching TRBD2 (5 bases). CDR3 length: 13 residues. The V end was cut by 2 bases, the J end by 5 bases, with 7 bases between. From germline, CDR1 is SGHRS and CDR2 YFSETQ.

This clonotype was counted many times. This sequence joins TRBV5-1 and TRBJ2-1; perhaps TRBD2 as D (6 bases). The germline CDR1 and CDR2 sequences are SGHRS and YFSETQ. Trimming took off 2 bases at V and 9 bases at J, with 9 bases between the two ends. This CDR3 contains 12 residues. The CDR3 nucleotides read TGCGCCAGCAGCTTTGCGGGGCTTGAGCAGTTCTTC. Its translation: CASSFAGLEQFF.

This clonotype was picked up a small number of times. The chain joins TRBV5-1 to TRBJ2-1; D is unclear. CDR3 length equals 15 residues. V lost 6 bases, J lost 6 bases, and 19 bases lay in between. Germline CDR1 is SGHRS and CDR2 is YFSETQ. CDR3 in amino acids: CASTLLRASANEQFF. The CDR3 DNA sequence: TGCGCCAGCACCCTTTTAAGGGCCTCGGCCAATGAGCAGTTCTTC.

This clonotype was recorded many times. The genes are TRBV5-1 and TRBJ2-5, with D possibly being TRBD2 (6 bases). With 5 bases removed from V and 1 base from J, the gap between germline ends came to 12 bases. Germline V lookup: CDR1 SGHRS, CDR2 YFSETQ. The CDR3 loop spans 14 amino acids. As DNA, the CDR3 is TGCGCCAGCAGTGGTGCGGGGTCCCAAGAGACCCAGTACTTC. Protein: CASSGAGSQETQYF.

This clonotype was counted only a few times. The chain employs TRBV28 and TRBJ2-5, with D perhaps matching TRBD1 (5 bases). The CDR3 is 15 amino acids. With 6 bases removed from V and 5 bases from J, the gap between germline ends came to 19 bases. In germline, CDR1 is MDHEN, CDR2 SYDVKM. The CDR3 here is CASSPPQTARETQYF. CDR3 bases: TGTGCCAGCAGCCCACCTCAGACAGCTCGTGAGACCCAGTACTTC.

For this clonotype: Just one base apart from a much larger clone, this may be a read error. CDR3: CSARYPLAGNVETQYF. The CDR3 DNA reads TGCAGTGCTAGATATCCACTAGCGGGGAATGTAGAGACCCAGTACTTC. The rearrangement links TRBV20-1 to TRBJ2-5; 10 nucleotides match TRBD2. Trimming at V came to 2 bases and at J to 4 bases, leaving 10 bases not matched to a gene. The CDR3 totals 16 residues. Germline-derived CDR1 and CDR2 are DFQATT and SNEGSKA (reference sequence).

This clonotype was recorded many times. The chain links TRBV20-1 to TRBJ2-3; 11 nucleotides match TRBD2. This CDR3 region has 15 residues. Germline V gene lookup returns CDR1 DFQATT and CDR2 SNEGSKA (reference sequence). Trimming at V came to 5 bases and at J to 0 bases, leaving 4 bases not matched to a gene. The CDR3 coding sequence is TGCAGTGCTGGGACTAGCGGAGCGAGCACAGATACGCAGTATTTT. Protein product: CSAGTSGASTDTQYF.

This clonotype has ten or more counts. V and J are TRBV5-1 and TRBJ1-4; the match to TRBD1 covers 9 bases. V gave up 2 bases and J gave up 2 bases; unmatched junction bases: 1. Per the germline V gene, CDR1 is SGHRS and CDR2 is YFSETQ. This CDR3 has 15 amino acids. In nucleotides, the CDR3 is TGCGCCAGCAGCTTACAGGGGGCGACTAATGAAAAACTGTTTTTT. Protein sequence: CASSLQGATNEKLFF.

This clonotype was counted many times. The gene calls are TRBV5-1 and TRBJ2-3; D gene ambiguous. Germline V gene sequence: CDR1 SGHRS, CDR2 YFSETQ. This CDR3 is 12 amino acids long. V gave up 7 bases and J gave up 3 bases, with 9 bases separating them. The CDR3 bases are TGCGCCAGCGGCTCCGGGACAGATACGCAGTATTTT. Translation: CASGSGTDTQYF.

There are many counts of this clonotype. The gene calls are TRBV5-1 and TRBJ2-1; no clear D. CDR3 size: 13 residues. Germline lookup yields CDR1 SGHRS and CDR2 YFSETQ. V lost 2 bases to trimming and J lost 4 bases, with 7 bases between them. The CDR3: CASSFTSYNEQFF. In DNA form, the CDR3 reads TGCGCCAGCAGCTTTACTTCGTACAATGAGCAGTTCTTC.

The table lists this clonotype with many counts. The CDR3 coding sequence is TGCGCCAGCAGCTTGGAGGGGACAGGGGGCGACGGCTACACCTTC. Residues: CASSLEGTGGDGYTF. This chain uses TRBV5-1 with TRBJ1-2; 12 bases match TRBD1. Trimming took 0 bases from V and 8 from J; bases not matched to a gene: 5. The germline V gene encodes CDR1 SGHRS and CDR2 YFSETQ. The CDR3 has 15 amino acids.

Many counts were recorded for this clonotype. The CDR3 region is CSARDPGQTRRGYTF. Written as DNA, the CDR3 is TGCAGTGCTAGAGATCCCGGCCAGACCCGCCGGGGCTACACCTTC. V and J are TRBV20-1 and TRBJ1-2, with unresolved D. The CDR3 consists of 15 residues. V gave up 0 bases and J gave up 8 bases, with 19 bases separating them. Germline-derived CDR1 and CDR2 are DFQATT and SNEGSKA (reference sequence).

A few counts support this clonotype. V and J are TRBV6-1 and TRBJ2-7; D not certain. CDR1 is MNHNS, CDR2 SASEGT, per germline. The CDR3 is made up of 13 amino acids. Trimming left V 7 bases short and J 2 bases short, with 12 bases between. CDR3 loop: CASKGDKTYEQYF. CDR3 bases: TGTGCCAGCAAGGGTGACAAGACCTACGAGCAGTACTTC.

The rearrangement uses TRBV4-2 and TRBJ2-2; 8 bases are shared with TRBD2. J was trimmed by 5 bases and V by 4 bases; bases with no gene match: 12. Germline V lookup: CDR1 LGHNA, CDR2 YNFKEQ. This CDR3 is built from 17 residues. The CDR3 spells CASSPDSGRGETGELFF. DNA of the CDR3: TGTGCCAGCAGCCCCGACTCCGGGCGGGGGGAAACCGGGGAGCTGTTTTTT.